The clone carrying this T cell receptor (beta chain) appeared a few times. This sample was taken from a study of blood T cells in healthy people across ages. CDR3 length: 14 residues. The germline CDR1 and CDR2 sequences are SGDLS and YYNGEE. The junction had 9 bases not matched to a gene; V was cut back by 4 bases and J by 8 bases. A second PCR of about 7 to 12 cycles used a sample-barcoded 5' primer and a J-beta primer mix. Each CDR3 protein is one row after TCRdb ran MiXCR on the 5' RACE reads. Of about 1.7 million distinct CDR3 sequences in the sample, roughly 28% were seen once. Sequencing was performed on blood. The receptor comes from a woman aged 25 to 39 in good health. V gene TRBV9 combines with J gene TRBJ2-4; 7 bases line up with TRBD2. CDR3 residues: CASSPRGVADIQYF. CDR3 DNA sequence: TGTGCCAGCAGCCCTCGGGGGGTGGCAGACATTCAGTACTTC.